Shown below are 5 T cell receptor beta chains from a single sample sequenced in a study of blood T cell repertoires in COVID-19. Assay: immunoSEQ multiplex PCR; the TCRdb copy retains only in-frame clones and omits some. The sample records 30,000 to 40,000 clones, about four fifths being singletons. Material: peripheral blood. All receptors derive from a man older than 75 with active or convalescent COVID-19.

This clone was seen once. The V call is TRBV2, the J call TRBJ2-1, with unresolved D. V gave up 3 bases and J gave up 0 bases, with 9 bases separating them. The germline V gene has CDR1 SNHLY and CDR2 FYNNEI. CDR3 length equals 15 residues. CDR3 in DNA: TGTGCCAGCAGTGACCCTTCGAGCTCCTACAATGAGCAGTTCTTC. Residues: CASSDPSSSYNEQFF.

The chain couples TRBV2 to TRBJ1-6; D unresolved. The CDR3 is made up of 15 amino acids. V was shortened by 5 bases and J by 5 bases, with 13 bases between the two germline ends. CDR1 and CDR2 (germline): SNHLY, FYNNEI. The CDR3 coding sequence is TGTGCCAGCAGTCTCCACGCGATGGATAATTCACCCCTCCACTTT. This encodes CASSLHAMDNSPLHF.

V is TRBV4-2 and J is TRBJ2-2; 7 bases are shared with TRBD1. The trim removed 4 bases at V and 4 bases at J, leaving 9 bases unmatched. Germline lookup yields CDR1 LGHNA and CDR2 YNFKEQ. The CDR3 has 16 residues. CDR3 region: CASSRNDRVPTGELFF. Written as DNA, the CDR3 is TGTGCCAGCAGCCGGAATGACAGGGTACCCACCGGGGAGCTGTTTTTT.

J is TRBJ2-1 and V is TRBV28; 9 nucleotides agree with TRBD2. The CDR3 runs 15 residues. Germline CDR1 and CDR2: MDHEN and SYDVKM. Trimming took 3 bases from V and 7 from J; bases not matched to a gene: 7. CDR3 coding DNA: TGTGCCAGCAGTTTCCCTGGCGGGAGGGGTAATGAGCAGTTCTTC. Translating it yields CASSFPGGRGNEQFF.

The chain recombines TRBV20-1 with TRBJ1-4; D is possibly TRBD1 (6 bases). This CDR3 has 12 amino acids. V dropped 3 bases and J dropped 12 bases, with 14 bases sitting between them. Germline CDR1 and CDR2: DFQATT and SNEGSKA (reference sequence). The CDR3 spells CSASGNREELFF. The CDR3 DNA sequence: TGCAGTGCTAGTGGGAACAGGGAAGAACTGTTTTTT.